The source of this T cell receptor (beta chain) is a study of identical twins. Study findings and constraints: Those out-of-frame alpha sequences shared by twins showed an excess of low generation probability.

Germline V CDR1 and CDR2: SQVTM, ANQGSEA. The V end lost 7 bases, the J end lost 6 bases, and 10 bases lay between the germline ends. This CDR3 has 11 residues. Worth noting for this clonotype: Its target is unknown.

TCRdb called the 5' RACE reads again in MiXCR, with one record for every CDR3 protein. Of more than 600,000 distinct CDR3 sequences in the sample, 15% to 20% were seen once. This same sample was also taken into another study, of T cells expressing NK-cell markers.

Sequences were obtained from PBMCs. This sequence joins TRBV29-1 and TRBJ2-1; a possible D gene is TRBD2 (6 bases). The TCR was taken from a woman aged 18-29 years in good health. The CDR3 sequence: CSAMRGNEQFF. The CDR3 DNA follows: TGCAGCGCCATGCGGGGCAATGAGCAGTTCTTC.